This T cell receptor beta chain was recovered during a study of blood T cell repertoires in COVID-19. Study information: Researchers got acute and convalescent COVID-19 samples from the United States, Italy and Spain. PBMCs, B-cell-depleted T cells, or T cells were the source of the cDNA or gDNA that made up the material.

The length of the CDR3 is 15 residues. The germline V gene has CDR1 LGHNA and CDR2 YNFKEQ. The trim removed 4 bases at V and 6 bases at J, leaving 8 bases unmatched. Original handling: How many nucleated cells were present was estimated from reference gene primer amplification. Sequencing used immunoSEQ multiplex PCR; TCRdb keeps in-frame clones, though not all of them. Clone size and the V and J calls come from that table; the DNA yielded D and trimming. The data show 60,000 or so clones, 65% to 75% seen once. The chain links TRBV4-2 to TRBJ2-1; 8 bases are a match to TRBD1. The sample was peripheral blood. The sequence was obtained from a woman older than 75 with acute or convalescent COVID-19. The CDR3 nucleotides are TGTGCCAGCAGCCTACGACGGACAGGGTTCAATGAGCAGTTCTTC. This encodes CASSLRRTGFNEQFF.